The 19 T cell receptor beta chains given below trace back to one sample, sequenced in a study of OX40 agonist ivuxolimab in advanced cancers. Here immunoSEQ multiplex PCR was the method, and the copy in TCRdb shows in-frame clones only, minus some. The table shows under 70,000 clones, with 86% occurring only once. Material: CD4+ or CD8+ T cells sorted from blood, obtained in a trial of the OX40 agonist ivuxolimab. The receptors here all came from an adult with an advanced solid tumor such as melanoma, head and neck, liver or kidney cancer.

V usage is TRBV9 and J usage is TRBJ2-1, with D possibly being TRBD1 (8 bases). From germline, CDR1 is SGDLS and CDR2 YYNGEE. The ends were cut back, 4 bases at V and 4 bases at J, with 18 bases in the middle. The CDR3 runs 16 residues. CDR3 bases: TGTGCCAGCAGCAAAAGCGGGACAGGAATATACAATGAGCAGTTCTTC. This sequence encodes CASSKSGTGIYNEQFF.

The chain is built from TRBV7-9 and TRBJ1-2, with 7 nucleotides matching TRBD1. V shed 5 bases and J 6 bases; nucleotides not matched to a gene: 6. In germline, CDR1 is SEHNR, CDR2 FQNEAQ (reference sequence). CDR3 length equals 13 residues. For the CDR3, the DNA is TGTGCCAGCAGCCTACAGGGGATGGATGGCTACACCTTC. It yields the protein CASSLQGMDGYTF.

The V and J genes are TRBV29-1 and TRBJ2-3; D is unclear. The V gene's germline CDR1 is SQVTM and CDR2 ANQGSEA. V lost 4 bases and J lost 2, with 13 bases in between. CDR3 length equals 14 residues. The CDR3 DNA reads as TGCAGCGTTGGGCGAGTGTCCCTCACAGATACGCAGTATTTT. This sequence encodes CSVGRVSLTDTQYF.

V usage is TRBV9 and J usage is TRBJ2-1; 9 bases line up with TRBD1. Looked up from germline, CDR1 is SGDLS and CDR2 is YYNGEE. This CDR3 region has 15 residues. V shed 7 bases and J 9 bases; nucleotides not matched to a gene: 14. CDR3: CASGGRDRDLGEQFF. DNA of the CDR3: TGTGCCAGCGGGGGGCGGGACAGGGACTTAGGTGAGCAGTTCTTC.

V usage is TRBV4-1 and J usage is TRBJ2-5, with 11 bases fitting TRBD2. From germline, CDR1 is MGHRA and CDR2 YSYEKL. The trim removed 0 bases at V and 5 bases at J, leaving 11 bases unmatched. The CDR3 totals 18 residues. The CDR3 loop reads CASSQDNSGRAWGETQYF. The CDR3 region has the DNA TGCGCCAGCAGCCAAGATAATAGCGGGAGGGCCTGGGGGGAGACCCAGTACTTC.

The V gene is TRBV7-9, the J gene TRBJ1-1; no clear D gene. Germline CDR1 reads SEHNR; CDR2 reads FQNEAQ (reference sequence). The ends were cut back, 1 base at V and 1 base at J, with 7 bases in the middle. The CDR3 runs to 14 residues. Here the CDR3 DNA reads TGTGCCAGCAGCTTAGGGGTAGAGAACACTGAAGCTTTCTTT. Residues: CASSLGVENTEAFF.

Written as DNA, the CDR3 is TGTGCCAGCAGTTACTCCGGGACAGACTATGGCTACACCTTC. It specifies CASSYSGTDYGYTF. The rearrangement joins TRBV6-5 to TRBJ1-2; 7 bases fit TRBD1. Germline CDR1 reads MNHEY; CDR2 reads SVGAGI. CDR3 size: 14 residues. V was clipped by 0 bases and J by 3 bases; unmatched bases: 1.

The chain combines TRBV6-6 with TRBJ2-7; D gene uncertain. The CDR3 covers 13 residues. V shed 8 bases and J shed 2 bases, with 13 bases lying between them. Germline values: CDR1 MNHNY, CDR2 SVGAGI (reference sequence). The CDR3 DNA reads TGTGCCAGCTCGATTGTGGCCACCTACGAGCAGTACTTC. It codes for CASSIVATYEQYF.

The chain recombines TRBV2 with TRBJ2-5; 8 bases line up with TRBD2. The trim removed 6 bases at V and 5 bases at J, leaving 8 bases unmatched. CDR1 is SNHLY, CDR2 FYNNEI, per germline. This CDR3 contains 14 residues. CDR3 sequence (DNA): TGTGCCAGCAGCACAGCGGGAGTTGGGGAGACCCAGTACTTC. Translated, it gives CASSTAGVGETQYF.

The chain links TRBV2 to TRBJ2-7; perhaps TRBD1 as D (7 bases). CDR1 and CDR2 (germline): SNHLY, FYNNEI. V dropped 8 bases and J dropped 4 bases, with 12 bases sitting between them. The CDR3 contains 12 residues. DNA of the CDR3: TGTGCCAGCGAACAGGGGAGGTACGAGCAGTACTTC. It encodes CASEQGRYEQYF.

This clone was detected once. This chain joins TRBV4-1 and TRBJ1-2, with no clear D. Germline values: CDR1 MGHRA, CDR2 YSYEKL. The ends were cut back, 0 bases at V and 2 bases at J, with 10 bases in the middle. The CDR3 has 15 residues. The CDR3 loop reads CASSQDLLVNYGYTF. The CDR3 coding sequence is TGCGCCAGCAGCCAAGATCTCCTGGTGAACTATGGCTACACCTTC.

The V call is TRBV5-1, the J call TRBJ2-3, with D possibly TRBD2 on 5 matching bases. Trimming stripped 0 bases from V and 6 bases from J, with 11 bases between. The CDR3 runs to 14 residues. The V gene's germline CDR1 is SGHRS and CDR2 YFSETQ. Here the CDR3 reads CASSLGGPGDTQYF. The CDR3 DNA reads TGCGCCAGCAGCTTGGGTGGGCCGGGGGATACGCAGTATTTT.

The chain employs TRBV6-1 and TRBJ1-3; TRBD1 matches at 7 bases. CDR3 length equals 15 residues. The germline V gene encodes CDR1 MNHNS and CDR2 SASEGT. Trimming removed 2 bases from V and 4 bases from J; junction bases left unmatched: 5. CDR3 DNA sequence: TGTGCCAGCAGTGAACAGGGGGTAGACGGAAACACCATATATTTT. Amino acids: CASSEQGVDGNTIYF.

The V and J genes are TRBV27 and TRBJ2-1; D might be TRBD2 (5 bases). V was clipped by 4 bases and J by 7 bases, with 20 bases between them. The CDR3 is 16 amino acids. Germline V gives CDR1 MNHEY, CDR2 SMNVEV (reference sequence). CDR3 sequence (DNA): TGTGCCAGCAGTTCAATCGGAGGAGTCGGACTTAATGAGCAGTTCTTC. It is translated as CASSSIGGVGLNEQFF.

V usage is TRBV28 and J usage is TRBJ1-5; D uncertain. CDR1 and CDR2 (germline): MDHEN, SYDVKM. The CDR3 is 12 residues long. The V end lost 4 bases, the J end lost 3 bases, and 4 bases lay between the germline ends. The CDR3 nucleotides read TGTGCCAGCAGTTCGAACAATCAGCCCCAGCATTTT. This codes for CASSSNNQPQHF.

The V call is TRBV27, the J call TRBJ2-3; 10 bases line up with TRBD2. CDR1 MNHEY and CDR2 SMNVEV come from the germline V gene (reference sequence). V lost 3 bases to trimming and J lost 2 bases; unmatched junction nucleotides: 5. This CDR3 spans 16 amino acids. The CDR3 DNA sequence: TGTGCCAGCAGTTTTTCAGGACTAGCGGTCACAGATACGCAGTATTTT. Amino acids: CASSFSGLAVTDTQYF.

The chain employs TRBV29-1 and TRBJ2-1; the match to TRBD1 covers 9 bases. Germline V gives CDR1 SQVTM, CDR2 ANQGSEA. The CDR3 contains 11 residues. Trimming at V came to 7 bases and at J to 14 bases, leaving 9 bases not matched to a gene. CDR3 region: CSGVTGGNEFF. The CDR3 DNA is TGCAGCGGTGTAACAGGGGGCAACGAGTTCTTC.

The CDR3 DNA reads as TGTGCCAGCTGGGCGGGGAGGAGCTCCTACGAGCAGTACTTC. It encodes CASWAGRSSYEQYF. This chain connects TRBV27 to TRBJ2-7, with a weak D call TRBD2 (6 bases). CDR1 MNHEY and CDR2 SMNVEV come from the germline V gene (reference sequence). V gave up 8 bases and J gave up 0 bases, with 14 bases separating them. CDR3 length: 14 amino acids.

V usage is TRBV29-1 and J usage is TRBJ2-1, with TRBD1 matching over 11 bases. The CDR3 sequence is 13 residues long. CDR1 SQVTM and CDR2 ANQGSEA come from the germline V gene. J gave up 4 bases and V 7 bases, and 3 bases lay outside the gene matches. CDR3 nucleotide sequence: TGCAGCGGGCGGGACAGGGGGTACAATGAGCAGTTCTTC. Its protein is CSGRDRGYNEQFF.